The 16 T cell receptor beta chains presented below share a single source sample, sequenced in a study of T cells in Graves' hyperthyroidism and ophthalmopathy (dated by TCRdb to the late 2010s). Receptor amplification or capture employed multiplex PCR. The instrument given in TCRdb is Illumina HiSeq 2000. TCR beta CDR3 regions were amplified from RNA transcripts. The TCR CDR3 was subjected to a first round of RT-PCR using the HTBI primer set and the Qiagen OneStep RT-PCR kit. In TCRdb, the public reads were trimmed at Q25 with fastp and aligned with MiXCR, with productive beta chains retained. Every distinct CDR3 protein forms one entry, paired with its most common genes and DNA. In all, the sample holds a few hundred thousand distinct CDR3 sequences, and 15% to 19% of those were seen once. The ten largest clones represent about a quarter of the sample. Input material: blood. Every receptor here comes from a woman under 30 with Graves' hyperthyroidism that later progressed to Graves' ophthalmopathy.

The chain carries TRBV10-3 and TRBJ2-1, with TRBD2 matching 11 bases. The CDR3 is made up of 15 amino acids. Unmatched junction bases numbered 3, after V lost 0 bases and J lost 8 bases. CDR1 and CDR2 from the germline V gene are ENHRY and SYGVKD. The CDR3 reads CAISESLAGEDEQFF. The CDR3 coding sequence is TGTGCCATCAGTGAGTCACTAGCGGGAGAGGATGAGCAGTTCTTC.

This clonotype was seen a handful of times. The gene calls are TRBV18 and TRBJ2-7, with D hard to call. Looked up from germline, CDR1 is KGHSH and CDR2 is LQKENI. The CDR3 length is 17 residues. The V end lost 3 bases, the J end lost 3 bases, and 21 bases lay between the germline ends. CDR3 bases: TGTGCCAGCTCACCCCGCCAAATGGCCACCCTTATCTACGAGCAGTACTTC. This sequence encodes CASSPRQMATLIYEQYF. The full variable domain, with the rest looked up from reference TRBV18 and TRBJ2-7, is NAGVMQNPRHLVRRRGQEARLRCSPMKGHSHVYWYRQLPEEGLKFMVYLQKENIIDESGMPKERFSAEFPKEGPSILRIQQVVRGDSAAYFCASSPRQMATLIYEQYFGPGTRLTVT.

This clonotype was seen a few times. The rearrangement joins TRBV19 to TRBJ2-1, with TRBD2 identical over 13 bases. The CDR3 totals 15 residues. J gave up 7 bases and V 5 bases, and 5 bases lay outside the gene matches. Germline loops: CDR1 LNHDA, CDR2 SQIVND (reference sequence). The CDR3 DNA follows: TGTGCCAGTAGTCCTACGACTAGCGGGAGGAATGAGCAGTTCTTC. Amino acids: CASSPTTSGRNEQFF.

Ten or more counts support this clonotype. J is TRBJ2-5 and V is TRBV7-9; 7 bases align to TRBD2. CDR1 is SEHNR, CDR2 FQNEAQ, per germline (reference sequence). This CDR3 is 21 amino acids long. J was trimmed by 6 bases and V by 4 bases; bases with no gene match: 29. The CDR3 nucleotides are TGTGCCAGCAGCTCCCGAACCCACCTGACCAAACGGCGGGAGATGGTAAAGACCCAGTACTTC. This translates into CASSSRTHLTKRREMVKTQYF.

The genes are TRBV6-2 or TRBV6-3 and TRBJ1-4; unclear D gene. V was pared by 0 bases and J by 8 bases, with 10 bases between. There are 14 residues in the CDR3. Germline V gives CDR1 MNHEY, CDR2 SVGEGT. The CDR3 sequence: CASSYSKAWEKLFF. The CDR3 coding sequence is TGTGCCAGCAGTTACTCGAAGGCGTGGGAAAAACTGTTTTTT.

The gene calls are TRBV27 and TRBJ1-6; no clear D gene. The CDR3 length is 15 residues. CDR1 and CDR2 (germline): MNHEY, SMNVEV (reference sequence). The germline V and J ends were trimmed by 2 bases and 1 base, with 6 bases remaining between them. For the CDR3, the DNA is TGTGCCAGCAGTTTAAGGCAGTCCTATAATTCACCCCTCCACTTT. Its protein product is CASSLRQSYNSPLHF.

Note on this clonotype: This sequence may be a read error, since a much larger clone differs from it by one base. The gene calls are TRBV30 and TRBJ2-7; 14 bases match TRBD2. The CDR3 runs 17 residues. CDR1 GTSNPN and CDR2 SVGIG come from the germline V gene (reference sequence). CDR3 sequence: CAWNDGTSGSFSYELYF. The DNA for the CDR3 is TGTGCCTGGAACGACGGGACTAGCGGGAGTTTCTCCTACGAGCTGTACTTC. Full variable domain (missing parts from reference TRBV30 and TRBJ2-7): SQTIHQWPATLVQPVGSPLSLECTVEGTSNPNLYWYRQAAGRGLQLLFYSVGIGQISSEVPQNLSASRPQDRQFILSSKKLLLSDSGFYLCAWNDGTSGSFSYELYFGPGTRLTVT.

This clonotype was detected many times. This chain joins TRBV28 and TRBJ2-3; possible D gene TRBD1, 5 bases. CDR3 length equals 16 residues. Germline loops: CDR1 MDHEN, CDR2 SYDVKM. V lost 8 bases and J 1 base, leaving 19 bases between the germline ends. The CDR3 region is CASWGLRTRRTDTQYF. CDR3 nucleotides: TGTGCCAGCTGGGGTCTCAGGACACGTCGCACAGATACGCAGTATTTT.

This clonotype was counted a few times. The rearrangement uses TRBV15 and TRBJ2-3, with TRBD2 identical over 12 bases. The CDR3 is 21 amino acids. Germline lookup yields CDR1 LNHNV and CDR2 YYDKDF (reference sequence). The trim removed 5 bases at V and 2 bases at J, leaving 20 bases unmatched. The CDR3 spells CATSQRGRGTSGPPDTDTQYF. The CDR3 DNA reads TGTGCCACCAGCCAGAGGGGGAGGGGGACTAGCGGGCCCCCCGACACAGATACGCAGTATTTT.

In its sample, this clonotype was seen a few times. The V and J genes are TRBV30 and TRBJ2-1; D gene uncertain. The V gene's germline CDR1 is GTSNPN and CDR2 SVGIG (reference sequence). V shed 1 base and J shed 0 bases, with 4 bases lying between them. The CDR3 spans 13 residues. This CDR3 is CAWSGGSYNEQFF. The CDR3, as DNA: TGTGCCTGGAGTGGGGGCTCCTACAATGAGCAGTTCTTC.

This clonotype was observed a single time. The J gene is TRBJ2-2, the V gene TRBV5-1, with D maybe TRBD1 (6 bases). Trimming took 0 bases from V and 9 from J, leaving 15 bases between them. Germline assignment: CDR1 SGHRS and CDR2 YFSETQ. This CDR3 has 15 residues. The CDR3 reads CASSLAAGEHRELFF. The CDR3 DNA reads as TGCGCCAGCAGCTTGGCGGCAGGGGAACACCGGGAGCTGTTTTTT.

The table lists this clonotype with many counts. The rearrangement uses TRBV5-1 and TRBJ2-7, with D perhaps matching TRBD2 (5 bases). CDR1 is SGHRS and CDR2 is YFSETQ in the germline V gene. V lost 4 bases and J 0 bases, leaving 11 bases between the germline ends. CDR3 length: 14 amino acids. CDR3 in amino acids: CASSKGRDSYEQYF. The CDR3 nucleotides read TGCGCCAGCAGCAAAGGACGGGACTCCTACGAGCAGTACTTC. Full variable domain (outside the CDR3, taken from reference TRBV5-1 and TRBJ2-7): KAGVTQTPRYLIKTRGQQVTLSCSPISGHRSVSWYQQTPGQGLQFLFEYFSETQRNKGNFPGRFSGRQFSNSRSEMNVSTLELGDSALYLCASSKGRDSYEQYFGPGTRLTVT.

This rearrangement joins TRBV20-1 to TRBJ2-4; D remains unclear. With 6 bases removed from V and 2 bases from J, the gap between germline ends came to 14 bases. This CDR3 has 14 amino acids. Germline CDR1 and CDR2: DFQATT and SNEGSKA (reference sequence). CDR3 nucleotides: TGCAGTGCGCCTCAAGCAGGTACCAAAAACATTCAGTACTTC. Protein product: CSAPQAGTKNIQYF.

This clonotype was observed a few times. The chain is built from TRBV25-1 and TRBJ1-1, with a tentative D call TRBD1 (6 bases). This CDR3 contains 14 residues. V dropped 6 bases and J dropped 4 bases, with 15 bases sitting between them. Germline-derived CDR1 and CDR2 are MGHDK and SYGVNS. The CDR3 protein is CASSKNQGSTEAFF. For the CDR3, the DNA is TGTGCCAGCAGCAAAAACCAGGGGTCCACTGAAGCTTTCTTT. Full variable domain (remainder filled in from reference TRBV25-1 and TRBJ1-1): EADIYQTPRYLVIGTGKKITLECSQTMGHDKMYWYQQDPGMELHLIHYSYGVNSTEKGDLSSESTVSRIRTEHFPLTLESARPSHTSQYLCASSKNQGSTEAFFGQGTRLTVV.

This clonotype appeared many times. The rearrangement links TRBV7-6 to TRBJ2-1; 7 positions agree with TRBD1. With 10 bases clipped from V and 7 bases from J, the junction kept 10 bases outside the gene matches. From germline, CDR1 is SGHVS and CDR2 FNYEAQ. CDR3 length: 13 residues. The DNA for the CDR3 is TGTGCCACCGAGACCCGGACAGGAAATGAGCAGTTCTTC. As protein: CATETRTGNEQFF.

This clonotype was recorded a few times. The chain recombines TRBV14 with TRBJ2-3; D ambiguous. This CDR3 has 12 amino acids. The germline V gene has CDR1 SGHDN and CDR2 FVKESK. Trimming removed 0 bases from V and 5 bases from J, with 3 bases in between. CDR3 in DNA: TGTGCCAGCAGCCAAGACATAGATACGCAGTATTTT. Encoded protein: CASSQDIDTQYF.